This is a list of T cell receptor beta chains from one sample in a study of T cell repertoires in cytomegalovirus infection. A single record per CDR3 protein comes from TCRdb applying MiXCR to the reads. The data contain approximately 500,000 distinct CDR3 sequences, approximately 10% of them singletons. Source material: PBMCs. Every receptor here comes from a human donor in good health (CMV status not recorded). Some clones in this sample may be carry-over from other donors' samples. Each CDR3 is given with its conserved first and last residue. The D gene is left open where the match is weak. Size is stated for part of the rows, as once, few or many counts, or as a class when the clone is expanded.

CDR3aa: CASSELNSLQYF
CDR3nt: TGTGCCAGCAGTGAACTAAACAGCCTTCAGTACTTC
abundance: -
v_gene: TRBV2
d_gene: -
j_gene: TRBJ2-4

CDR3aa: CASSQAVRADQPQHF
CDR3nt: TGTGCCAGCAGCCAAGCTGTAAGGGCGGATCAGCCCCAGCATTTT
abundance: -
v_gene: TRBV4-2
d_gene: -
j_gene: TRBJ1-5

CDR3aa: CSASFPGTGDTEAFF
CDR3nt: TGCAGTGCTAGTTTCCCCGGGACAGGGGACACTGAAGCTTTCTTT
abundance: -
v_gene: TRBV20-1
d_gene: TRBD1
j_gene: TRBJ1-1

CDR3aa: CASSFTRGADSLPAYNEQFF
CDR3nt: TGTGCCAGCAGTTTCACCAGGGGAGCGGACAGTCTCCCCGCGTACAATGAGCAGTTCTTC
abundance: few
v_gene: TRBV28
d_gene: -
j_gene: TRBJ2-1

CDR3aa: CASSDGTSGYEQYF
CDR3nt: TGTGCCAGCAGTGACGGGACTAGCGGCTACGAGCAGTACTTC
abundance: few
v_gene: TRBV2
d_gene: TRBD2
j_gene: TRBJ2-7

CDR3aa: CASSFEKGRVLNYGYTF
CDR3nt: TGTGCCAGCAGTTTCGAAAAGGGCAGGGTACTAAACTATGGCTACACCTTC
abundance: few
v_gene: TRBV12-3/TRBV12-4
d_gene: -
j_gene: TRBJ1-2

CDR3aa: CASSPGVAGAHETQYF
CDR3nt: TGTGCCAGCAGCCCCGGGGTAGCGGGAGCCCACGAGACCCAGTACTTC
abundance: few
v_gene: TRBV5-6
d_gene: TRBD2
j_gene: TRBJ2-5

CDR3aa: CASSLWFSQAGLAEDYEQYF
CDR3nt: TGTGCCAGCAGTTTATGGTTCAGTCAGGCCGGACTAGCGGAAGACTACGAGCAGTACTTC
abundance: many
v_gene: TRBV28
d_gene: TRBD2
j_gene: TRBJ2-7

CDR3aa: CASRSVTGTAYEQYF
CDR3nt: TGTGCCAGCAGGTCCGTAACCGGGACAGCCTACGAGCAGTACTTC
abundance: -
v_gene: TRBV3-1
d_gene: TRBD1
j_gene: TRBJ2-7

CDR3aa: CASRQGASNQPQHF
CDR3nt: TGTGCCAGCAGACAGGGGGCAAGCAATCAGCCCCAGCATTTT
abundance: many
v_gene: TRBV7-8
d_gene: TRBD1
j_gene: TRBJ1-5

CDR3aa: CASSFPRASSTDTQYF
CDR3nt: TGTGCCAGCAGCTTTCCGCGGGCCTCTAGCACAGATACGCAGTATTTT
abundance: many
v_gene: TRBV7-9
d_gene: -
j_gene: TRBJ2-3

CDR3aa: CASKKREKDTQYF
CDR3nt: TGTGCCAGTAAGAAGCGGGAGAAAGATACGCAGTATTTT
abundance: many
v_gene: TRBV19
d_gene: TRBD2
j_gene: TRBJ2-3

CDR3aa: CAIRDKNIQYF
CDR3nt: TGTGCCATCAGGGACAAAAACATTCAGTACTTC
abundance: many
v_gene: TRBV10-3
d_gene: -
j_gene: TRBJ2-4

CDR3aa: CASSKQGAGYGYTF
CDR3nt: TGTGCCAGCAGCAAACAGGGGGCTGGCTATGGCTACACCTTC
abundance: many
v_gene: TRBV7-2
d_gene: TRBD1
j_gene: TRBJ1-2

CDR3aa: CAWRGSGGYTF
CDR3nt: TGTGCCTGGAGGGGGTCTGGAGGCTACACCTTC
abundance: -
v_gene: TRBV30
d_gene: -
j_gene: TRBJ1-2

CDR3aa: CASSLVGGDTEAFF
CDR3nt: TGTGCCAGCAGTTTAGTAGGGGGGGACACTGAAGCTTTCTTT
abundance: many
v_gene: TRBV12-3/TRBV12-4
d_gene: -
j_gene: TRBJ1-1

CDR3aa: CASSLAGGYSPLHF
CDR3nt: TGTGCCAGCAGCTTAGCTGGGGGCTATTCACCCCTCCACTTT
abundance: many
v_gene: TRBV11-1
d_gene: -
j_gene: TRBJ1-6

CDR3aa: CASSLVWGTRVETQYF
CDR3nt: TGTGCCAGCAGCCTAGTCTGGGGGACCCGGGTTGAGACCCAGTACTTC
abundance: -
v_gene: TRBV6-5
d_gene: -
j_gene: TRBJ2-5

CDR3aa: CASSVPSGGAGTGELFF
CDR3nt: TGTGCCAGCAGTGTCCCTAGCGGGGGGGCCGGTACCGGGGAGCTGTTTTTT
abundance: many
v_gene: TRBV2
d_gene: TRBD2
j_gene: TRBJ2-2

CDR3aa: CASRPDRGPNQPQHF
CDR3nt: TGTGCCAGCAGACCGGACAGGGGACCAAATCAGCCCCAGCATTTT
abundance: many
v_gene: TRBV6-1
d_gene: TRBD1
j_gene: TRBJ1-5

CDR3aa: CASAGQETQYF
CDR3nt: TGTGCCAGCGCGGGCCAAGAGACCCAGTACTTC
abundance: few
v_gene: TRBV2
d_gene: -
j_gene: TRBJ2-5

CDR3aa: CASAQAGLAKNIQYF
CDR3nt: TGTGCCAGCGCCCAAGCGGGTTTAGCCAAAAACATTCAGTACTTC
abundance: few
v_gene: TRBV13
d_gene: -
j_gene: TRBJ2-4

CDR3aa: CASSSTWDEQFF
CDR3nt: TGTGCCAGCAGCTCAACTTGGGATGAGCAGTTCTTC
abundance: many
v_gene: TRBV12-3/TRBV12-4
d_gene: -
j_gene: TRBJ2-1

CDR3aa: CASSLSLASSVATQYF
CDR3nt: TGTGCCAGCAGTTTAAGTCTAGCGAGTTCGGTTGCTACGCAGTATTTT
abundance: many
v_gene: TRBV28
d_gene: -
j_gene: TRBJ2-3

CDR3aa: CASSPRNQETQYF
CDR3nt: TGTGCCAGCAGCCCCCGGAACCAAGAGACCCAGTACTTC
abundance: many
v_gene: TRBV7-9
d_gene: -
j_gene: TRBJ2-5

CDR3aa: CASTEGVFYGYTF
CDR3nt: TGTGCCAGCACCGAAGGGGTTTTCTATGGCTACACCTTC
abundance: many
v_gene: TRBV6-1
d_gene: -
j_gene: TRBJ1-2

CDR3aa: CASSPSRGETQYF
CDR3nt: TGTGCCAGCAGCCCGAGTAGGGGAGAGACCCAGTACTTC
abundance: many
v_gene: TRBV7-7
d_gene: -
j_gene: TRBJ2-5

CDR3aa: CASSHPTGETQYF
CDR3nt: TGTGCCAGCAGTCACCCGACAGGAGAGACCCAGTACTTC
abundance: few
v_gene: TRBV27
d_gene: -
j_gene: TRBJ2-5

CDR3aa: CASSLVATTDTQYF
CDR3nt: TGTGCCAGCAGTTTAGTGGCAACCACAGATACGCAGTATTTT
abundance: many
v_gene: TRBV28
d_gene: -
j_gene: TRBJ2-3

CDR3aa: CASSSRGINQPQHF
CDR3nt: TGTGCCAGTAGTTCCCGGGGTATCAATCAGCCCCAGCATTTT
abundance: many
v_gene: TRBV19
d_gene: -
j_gene: TRBJ1-5

CDR3aa: CASSSGGQGPYNEQFF
CDR3nt: TGTGCCAGCAGCTCAGGGGGGCAGGGCCCCTACAATGAGCAGTTCTTC
abundance: many
v_gene: TRBV7-3
d_gene: -
j_gene: TRBJ2-1

CDR3aa: CASSSLTSGTDTQYF
CDR3nt: TGTGCCAGCAGCAGCCTGACTAGCGGCACAGATACGCAGTATTTT
abundance: many
v_gene: TRBV5-4
d_gene: TRBD2
j_gene: TRBJ2-3

CDR3aa: CASGDRAVYVARSGYTF
CDR3nt: TGCGCCAGCGGGGACAGGGCGGTATACGTGGCAAGGTCTGGCTACACCTTC
abundance: -
v_gene: TRBV10-2
d_gene: TRBD1
j_gene: TRBJ1-2

CDR3aa: CAISHRDSRSYEQYF
CDR3nt: TGTGCCATCAGTCACCGGGACAGTCGCTCCTACGAGCAGTACTTC
abundance: many
v_gene: TRBV10-3
d_gene: TRBD1
j_gene: TRBJ2-7

CDR3aa: CASSTRGGAFEKLFF
CDR3nt: TGTGCCAGCAGTACTCGGGGCGGGGCCTTTGAAAAACTGTTTTTT
abundance: many
v_gene: TRBV12-3/TRBV12-4
d_gene: -
j_gene: TRBJ1-4

CDR3aa: CASSLGRAGVEKLFF
CDR3nt: TGTGCCAGCAGCTTAGGGAGGGCAGGCGTTGAAAAACTGTTTTTT
abundance: many
v_gene: TRBV11-2
d_gene: -
j_gene: TRBJ1-4

CDR3aa: CASRSHTGELFF
CDR3nt: TGTGCCAGCAGGTCTCACACCGGGGAGCTGTTTTTT
abundance: few
v_gene: TRBV12-3/TRBV12-4
d_gene: -
j_gene: TRBJ2-2

CDR3aa: CATSSFDRGDQPQHF
CDR3nt: TGTGCCACCAGCAGCTTCGACAGAGGTGATCAGCCCCAGCATTTT
abundance: many
v_gene: TRBV15
d_gene: -
j_gene: TRBJ1-5

CDR3aa: CASSPRYGRVETQYF
CDR3nt: TGTGCCAGCAGCCCCCGGTACGGCAGAGTGGAGACCCAGTACTTC
abundance: many
v_gene: TRBV5-4
d_gene: -
j_gene: TRBJ2-5

CDR3aa: CASSEGQGAPLNTEAFF
CDR3nt: TGCGCCAGCAGCGAGGGACAGGGGGCCCCTTTGAACACTGAAGCTTTCTTT
abundance: few
v_gene: TRBV5-1
d_gene: TRBD1
j_gene: TRBJ1-1

CDR3aa: CASSMTSGVINEQFF
CDR3nt: TGTGCCAGTAGTATGACTAGCGGAGTAATAAATGAGCAGTTCTTC
abundance: many
v_gene: TRBV19
d_gene: TRBD2
j_gene: TRBJ2-1

CDR3aa: CASSLAGRVNTEAFF
CDR3nt: TGTGCCAGCAGCTTAGCTGGACGGGTGAACACTGAAGCTTTCTTT
abundance: many
v_gene: TRBV7-2
d_gene: -
j_gene: TRBJ1-1

CDR3aa: CASSLQNAGELFF
CDR3nt: TGTGCCAGCAGCCTTCAGAACGCCGGGGAGCTGTTTTTT
abundance: few
v_gene: TRBV7-3
d_gene: -
j_gene: TRBJ2-2

CDR3aa: CAIRASETQYF
CDR3nt: TGTGCCATCAGGGCCTCGGAGACCCAGTACTTC
abundance: -
v_gene: TRBV2
d_gene: -
j_gene: TRBJ2-5

CDR3aa: CASSSRRVTSYEQYF
CDR3nt: TGTGCCAGCAGTTCACGCCGGGTTACGTCCTACGAGCAGTACTTC
abundance: many
v_gene: TRBV5-8
d_gene: -
j_gene: TRBJ2-7

CDR3aa: CASSLAGGGGRYEQYF
CDR3nt: TGTGCCAGCAGCTTAGCAGGGGGAGGAGGGCGCTACGAGCAGTACTTC
abundance: many
v_gene: TRBV7-2
d_gene: -
j_gene: TRBJ2-7

CDR3aa: CASSLRQVHQLGGNTIYF
CDR3nt: TGTGCCAGCAGCCTACGACAGGTCCATCAACTAGGGGGAAACACCATATATTTT
abundance: -
v_gene: TRBV13
d_gene: -
j_gene: TRBJ1-3

CDR3aa: CSAWGAGTKVLGLTDTQYF
CDR3nt: TGCAGTGCTTGGGGGGCAGGGACGAAAGTTCTCGGGCTCACAGATACGCAGTATTTT
abundance: -
v_gene: TRBV20-1
d_gene: -
j_gene: TRBJ2-3

CDR3aa: CASSLDPSGRANEQFF
CDR3nt: TGTGCCAGCAGCTTAGACCCCAGCGGGAGGGCCAATGAGCAGTTCTTC
abundance: many
v_gene: TRBV7-2
d_gene: TRBD2
j_gene: TRBJ2-1

CDR3aa: CAIGRGQGQNIQYF
CDR3nt: TGTGCCATCGGCCGGGGACAGGGCCAGAACATTCAGTACTTC
abundance: few
v_gene: TRBV10-3
d_gene: TRBD1
j_gene: TRBJ2-4

CDR3aa: CASRRLADTGELFF
CDR3nt: TGTGCCAGCAGGCGACTAGCCGACACCGGGGAGCTGTTTTTT
abundance: many
v_gene: TRBV7-6
d_gene: TRBD2
j_gene: TRBJ2-2

CDR3aa: CASTVAGGVYNEQFF
CDR3nt: TGCGCCAGTACTGTAGCGGGAGGGGTCTACAATGAGCAGTTCTTC
abundance: -
v_gene: TRBV5-1
d_gene: TRBD2
j_gene: TRBJ2-1